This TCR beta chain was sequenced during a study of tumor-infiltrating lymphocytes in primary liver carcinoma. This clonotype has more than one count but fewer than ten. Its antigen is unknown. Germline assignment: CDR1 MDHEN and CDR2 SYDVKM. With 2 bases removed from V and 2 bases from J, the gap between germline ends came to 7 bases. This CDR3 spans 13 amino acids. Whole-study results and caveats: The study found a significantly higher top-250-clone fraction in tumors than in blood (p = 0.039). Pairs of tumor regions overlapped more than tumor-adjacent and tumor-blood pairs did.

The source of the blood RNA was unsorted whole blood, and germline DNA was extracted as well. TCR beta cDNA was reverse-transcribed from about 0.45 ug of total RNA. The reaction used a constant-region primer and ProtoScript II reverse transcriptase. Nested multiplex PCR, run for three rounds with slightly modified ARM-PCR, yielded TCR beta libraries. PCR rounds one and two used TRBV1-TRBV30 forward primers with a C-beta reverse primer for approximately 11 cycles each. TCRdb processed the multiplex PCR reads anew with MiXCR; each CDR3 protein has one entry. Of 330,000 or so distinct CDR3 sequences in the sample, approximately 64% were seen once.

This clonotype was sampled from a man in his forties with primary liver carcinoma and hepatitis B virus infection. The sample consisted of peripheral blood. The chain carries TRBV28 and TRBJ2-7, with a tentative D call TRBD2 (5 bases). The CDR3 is CASSLGSPYEQYF. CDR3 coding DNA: TGTGCCAGCAGTTTAGGGAGCCCCTACGAGCAGTACTTC.